The present T cell receptor beta chain was sequenced within a study of identical twins. Study-wide findings and caveats: Interpretation of the results relied on cross-sectional statistical analysis and not on following the same donors. Researchers reported weaker excess twin sharing in beta out-of-frame sequences. The abundant beta clonotypes from cord blood had fewer insertions, and memory repertoires had none of this.

Unique molecular identifiers were present on cDNA, and template switching added a universal primer site. MiXCR was run by TCRdb on the 5' RACE reads, yielding one entry per CDR3 protein. Of roughly 1,500,000 distinct CDR3 sequences listed, around 33% were seen once; the top ten hold more than 0.25%. Points on this clonotype: The antigen is unknown. At one end the junction does not follow the germline gene, possibly because of a read error.

CDR1 and CDR2 (germline): SGHRS, YFSETQ. The length of the CDR3 is 14 residues. This receptor was obtained from a newborn girl in good health. Sequenced sample: cord blood. The chain combines TRBV5-1 with TRBJ2-1; D ambiguous. The DNA for the CDR3 is TGCACCAGCAGCCTAGTCCGCGTTGGGAATGAGCAGTTCTTC. The encoded protein is CTSSLVRVGNEQFF.